This T cell receptor (beta chain) derives from a study of shared clonotypes between healthy human individuals. Study summary: Every donor yielded three CD4 naive, three CD4 memory, two CD8 naive and one CD8 memory plate. Overall study results and limits: It was observed that roughly 5.4% of naive CD4 clonotypes were shared across several donors. Richness estimates generally favored naive over memory subsets.

V lost 1 base, J lost 2 bases, and 2 bases stayed unmatched. The CDR3 runs 14 residues. The germline V gene encodes CDR1 SGDLS and CDR2 YYNGEE. The table came from immunoSEQ multiplex PCR; TCRdb's copy has only in-frame clones and leaves some out. The table records 2 million to 2.5 million clones, 85% to 95% of them present only once. As concerns this clone: As yet, its antigen is unknown.

Terminally differentiated effector memory CD45RA+ cells were excluded by CCR7 positive selection of CD45RO-negative cells. Source material: naive CD8+ T cells sorted from blood. V gene TRBV9 combines with J gene TRBJ1-2; TRBD1 agrees at 7 bases. The sequence was obtained from a man between 18 and 29 years old in good health. CDR3 protein: CASSVRDRNYGYTF. The CDR3 nucleotides read TGTGCCAGCAGCGTACGGGACAGAAACTATGGCTACACCTTC.